This entry lists 8 T cell receptor beta chains sequenced from one sample in a study of blood T cell repertoires in COVID-19. Sequenced by immunoSEQ multiplex PCR; TCRdb stores in-frame clones only, minus some. The table records around 120,000 clones, less than 80% of them present only once. The material sequenced was peripheral blood. The receptors here all came from a man aged 50-60 years with acute or convalescent COVID-19.

This clone was picked up a small number of times. The chain carries TRBV29-1 and TRBJ2-3, with D perhaps TRBD2 (6 bases). The CDR3 spans 16 residues. In germline, CDR1 is SQVTM, CDR2 ANQGSEA. V gave up 8 bases and J gave up 8 bases, with 29 bases separating them. In DNA, the CDR3 is TGCAGCAGAAGGCCCTGTCTAGCGCTCTTTGGCGCTACGCAGTATTTT. Amino acids: CSRRPCLALFGATQYF.

CDR3 in DNA: TGCGCCAGCAGCCAGTCTAACACTGAAGCTTTCTTT. It encodes CASSQSNTEAFF. The rearrangement links TRBV5-1 to TRBJ1-1; D gene unclear. This CDR3 comprises 12 residues. V lost 4 bases to trimming and J lost 2 bases, with 6 bases between them. Germline V gene sequence: CDR1 SGHRS, CDR2 YFSETQ.

The rearrangement uses TRBV6-5 and TRBJ2-7; 7 bases match TRBD1. The ends lost 8 bases at V and 0 bases at J; junction bases unmatched: 1. The germline V gene has CDR1 MNHEY and CDR2 SVGAGI. This CDR3 comprises 12 residues. In DNA, the CDR3 is TGTGCCAGCGACAGGGACTCCTACGAGCAGTACTTC. Translated, it gives CASDRDSYEQYF.

V gene TRBV2 combines with J gene TRBJ2-7, with 8 bases aligning to TRBD1. The V and J ends lost 5 bases and 2 bases, in that order; junction bases with no gene match: 8. Per germline, CDR1 SNHLY and CDR2 FYNNEI. The CDR3 totals 15 residues. The CDR3 region has the DNA TGTGCCAGCAGTTTCGGACAGGGTGCCGCCTACGAGCAGTACTTC. Translated: CASSFGQGAAYEQYF. Filled out from reference TRBV2 and TRBJ2-7, the complete variable domain reads EPEVTQTPSHQVTQMGQEVILRCVPISNHLYFYWYRQILGQKVEFLVSFYNNEISEKSEIFDDQFSVERPDGSNFTLKIRSTKLEDSAMYFCASSFGQGAAYEQYFGPGTRLTVT.

With regard to this clone: The same CDR3 arises from other DNA sequences in this sample as well. This sequence joins TRBV7-3 and TRBJ2-5, with 7 bases aligning to TRBD2. Looked up from germline, CDR1 is SGHTA and CDR2 is FQGTGA. This CDR3 contains 15 residues. J was trimmed by 3 bases and V by 2 bases; bases with no gene match: 6. The CDR3 reads CASSLSGLAEETQYF. The DNA for the CDR3 is TGTGCCAGCAGCTTATCGGGCCTAGCGGAAGAGACCCAGTACTTC. Full variable domain (remainder filled in from reference TRBV7-3 and TRBJ2-5): GAGVSQTPSNKVTEKGKYVELRCDPISGHTALYWYRQSLGQGPEFLIYFQGTGAADDSGLPNDRFFAVRPEGSVSTLKIQRTERGDSAVYLCASSLSGLAEETQYFGPGTRLLVL.

The rearrangement links TRBV27 to TRBJ2-7; no clear D gene. Germline V CDR1 and CDR2: MNHEY, SMNVEV (reference sequence). CDR3 length: 15 residues. The V and J ends lost 2 bases and 0 bases respectively, with 11 bases between them. The CDR3 region is CASSLRQDSSYEQYF. In DNA, the CDR3 is TGTGCCAGCAGTTTACGTCAGGATTCCTCCTACGAGCAGTACTTC.

This clone was counted once. The V and J genes are TRBV9 and TRBJ2-5; 7 nucleotides agree with TRBD2. CDR3 length equals 15 residues. With 4 bases clipped from V and 4 bases from J, the junction kept 10 bases outside the gene matches. Germline V gives CDR1 SGDLS, CDR2 YYNGEE. CDR3 sequence reads: CASSNKGRGGETQYF. DNA for the CDR3: TGTGCCAGCAGCAATAAGGGGAGGGGAGGAGAGACCCAGTACTTC.

The chain uses TRBV9 and TRBJ1-4, with D maybe TRBD1 (6 bases). Germline CDR1 SGDLS, CDR2 YYNGEE. The CDR3 length is 13 residues. Trimming shortened V by 3 bases and J by 8 bases, and 11 bases separated the two germline ends. The CDR3 spells CASSAQQGEKLFF. DNA of the CDR3: TGTGCCAGCAGCGCTCAACAGGGCGAAAAACTGTTTTTT.